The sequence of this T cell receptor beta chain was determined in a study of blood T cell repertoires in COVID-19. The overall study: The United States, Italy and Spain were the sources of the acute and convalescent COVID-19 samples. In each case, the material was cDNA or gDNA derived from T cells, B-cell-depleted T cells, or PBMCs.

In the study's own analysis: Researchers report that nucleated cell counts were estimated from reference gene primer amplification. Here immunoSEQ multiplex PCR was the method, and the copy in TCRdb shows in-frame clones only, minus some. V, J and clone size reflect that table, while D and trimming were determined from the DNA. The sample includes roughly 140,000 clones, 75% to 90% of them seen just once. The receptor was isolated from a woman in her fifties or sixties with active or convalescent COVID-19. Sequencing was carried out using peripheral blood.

Here the CDR3 reads CASGHTGGSVETQYF. CDR3 DNA sequence: TGTGCCAGCGGACATACAGGGGGGTCTGTCGAGACCCAGTACTTC. J is TRBJ2-5 and V is TRBV2; 8 bases fit TRBD1. Trimming took 8 bases from V and 5 from J; bases not matched to a gene: 13. Germline assignment: CDR1 SNHLY and CDR2 FYNNEI. The CDR3 totals 15 residues. Supplemented by reference TRBV2 and TRBJ2-5, the full variable domain reads EPEVTQTPSHQVTQMGQEVILRCVPISNHLYFYWYRQILGQKVEFLVSFYNNEISEKSEIFDDQFSVERPDGSNFTLKIRSTKLEDSAMYFCASGHTGGSVETQYFGPGTRLLVL.